The 2 T cell receptor beta chains below come from one sample, sequenced in a study of blood T cell repertoires in COVID-19. The repertoire was sequenced with immunoSEQ multiplex PCR; TCRdb's copy has only in-frame clones and lacks some. This sample carries fewer than 85,000 clones, approximately 80% of them seen once, and the ten largest clones take around 2.3%. The sequencing sample was made of peripheral blood. These receptor sequences come from a man between 65 and 85 years old with COVID-19, enrolled during active disease.

The chain has TRBV7-2 and TRBJ2-7; 11 bases are a match to TRBD2. This CDR3 has 15 amino acids. The junction had 7 bases not matched to a gene; V was cut back by 2 bases and J by 7 bases. Germline V gene lookup returns CDR1 SGHTA and CDR2 FQGNSA. This chain's CDR3 is CASSLLAGGFGEQYF. The CDR3 coding sequence is TGTGCCAGCAGCTTACTAGCGGGGGGCTTTGGGGAGCAGTACTTC.

J is TRBJ2-1 and V is TRBV28; weak D call: TRBD2 (5 bases). CDR3 length equals 11 residues. Between the trimmed V and J ends, which lost 7 bases and 12 bases, there was a span of 13 bases. Germline assignment: CDR1 MDHEN and CDR2 SYDVKM. The CDR3 spells CASIGGRGQFF. The CDR3 DNA sequence: TGTGCCAGCATCGGAGGTCGGGGGCAGTTCTTC.